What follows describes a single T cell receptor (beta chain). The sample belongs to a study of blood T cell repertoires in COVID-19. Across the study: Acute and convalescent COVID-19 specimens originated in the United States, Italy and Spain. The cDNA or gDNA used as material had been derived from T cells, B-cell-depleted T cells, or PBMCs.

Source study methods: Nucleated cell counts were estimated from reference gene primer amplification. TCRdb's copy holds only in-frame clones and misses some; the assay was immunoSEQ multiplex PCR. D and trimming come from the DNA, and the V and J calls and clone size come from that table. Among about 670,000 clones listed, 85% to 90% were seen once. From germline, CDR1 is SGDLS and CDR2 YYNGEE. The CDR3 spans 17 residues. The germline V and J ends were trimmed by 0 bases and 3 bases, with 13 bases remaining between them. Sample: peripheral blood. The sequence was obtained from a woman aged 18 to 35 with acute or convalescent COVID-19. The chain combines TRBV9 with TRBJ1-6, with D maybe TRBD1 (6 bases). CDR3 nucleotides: TGTGCCAGCAGCGTAGAAGCGGTACAGGGCTATAATTCACCCCTCCACTTT. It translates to CASSVEAVQGYNSPLHF. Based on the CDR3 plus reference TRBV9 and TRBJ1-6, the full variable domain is DSGVTQTPKHLITATGQRVTLRCSPRSGDLSVYWYQQSLDQGLQFLIQYYNGEERAKGNILERFSAQQFPDLHSELNLSSLELGDSALYFCASSVEAVQGYNSPLHFGNGTRLTVT.